This T cell receptor beta chain was found in a study of T cells in Graves' hyperthyroidism and ophthalmopathy. Study-wide background: Before treatment of any kind, peripheral blood was taken at initial diagnosis. Study-wide points: From stable hyperthyroidism, ophthalmopathy was set apart by a 13 V-J model.

Using RNA transcripts as the source, TCR beta CDR3 regions were amplified. The TCR CDR3 was amplified in a first-round RT-PCR using the HTBI primer set. TCRdb recomputed calls from the multiplex PCR reads with MiXCR, one row per CDR3 protein. The table shows about 710,000 distinct CDR3 sequences, with approximately 16% occurring only once. CDR1 is MGHRA, CDR2 YSYEKL, per germline. J was trimmed by 0 bases and V by 1 base; bases with no gene match: 3. There are 15 residues in the CDR3. Uncontrolled infections, other autoimmune diseases, pregnancy or lactation led to exclusion of patients. This clonotype occurred a few times. Its antigen is still unknown.

The chain couples TRBV4-1 to TRBJ2-7; TRBD2 aligns across 7 bases. The origin of this receptor is a man aged 18 to 30 with Graves' hyperthyroidism. Sequencing was performed on blood. In nucleotides, the CDR3 is TGCGCCAGCAGCCAAGGTGGCGGGAGCTCCTACGAGCAGTACTTC. Translated, it gives CASSQGGGSSYEQYF.